Detailed here is one T cell receptor (beta chain). The antigen remains unidentified. This record comes from a study of CD8 T cells in Susac syndrome. Findings and caveats of the study: Expansion of clones was not seen in the CD4+ T cell repertoires of Susac syndrome.

RNA amounts of roughly 0.45 to 1 ug underwent reverse transcription with random hexamers. With immunoSEQ multiplex PCR, TCR beta CDR3 was amplified across 54 Vbeta and 13 Jbeta. TCRdb reprocessed the immunoSEQ multiplex PCR reads via MiXCR and lists one record per CDR3 protein. Among under 200,000 distinct CDR3 sequences, around 94% were seen once, and the ten largest hold 0.12%. Trimming took 6 bases from V and 9 from J, leaving 15 bases between them. The CDR3 is made up of 13 amino acids. The sequencing input was CD4+ T cells from PBMCs. The V call is TRBV12-3 or TRBV12-4, the J call TRBJ2-1; D is unresolved. This clonotype originated in a human donor with Susac syndrome. In nucleotides, the CDR3 is TGTGCCAGCAGCCCCAACCTGGGCGTTGAGCAGTTCTTC. This codes for CASSPNLGVEQFF.